Detailed here is one T cell receptor (beta chain). This CDR3 is built from 13 residues. In germline, CDR1 is ENHRY, CDR2 SYGVKD. The germline V and J ends were trimmed by 2 bases and 5 bases, with 4 bases remaining between them. Generated by immunoSEQ multiplex PCR, the TCRdb table keeps only in-frame clones and is missing some. Of roughly 250,000 clones in the sample, approximately 91% were seen once. These data are taken from a study of blood T cell repertoires in COVID-19. Study context: COVID-19 samples collected from the United States, Italy and Spain covered acute and convalescent phases. Sources were T cells, B-cell-depleted T cells, or PBMCs; the material itself was cDNA or gDNA.

J is TRBJ1-6 and V is TRBV10-3; no definite D call. The material sequenced was peripheral blood. The receptor was derived from a woman under 40 with acute or convalescent COVID-19. Here the CDR3 DNA reads TGTGCCATCAGTGAGAGAGATAATTCACCCCTCCACTTT. It translates to CAISERDNSPLHF.